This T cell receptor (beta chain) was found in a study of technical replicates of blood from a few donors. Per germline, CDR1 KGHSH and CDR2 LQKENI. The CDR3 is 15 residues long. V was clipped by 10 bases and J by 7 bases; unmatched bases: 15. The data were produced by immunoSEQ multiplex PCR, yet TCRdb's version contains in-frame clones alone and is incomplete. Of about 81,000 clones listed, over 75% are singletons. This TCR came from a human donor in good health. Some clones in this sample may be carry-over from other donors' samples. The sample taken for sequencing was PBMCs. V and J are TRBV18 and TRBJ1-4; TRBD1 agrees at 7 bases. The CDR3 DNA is TGTGCCACAGCTCGTAATAAGGGGGCCGGTGAAAAACTGTTTTTT. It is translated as CATARNKGAGEKLFF. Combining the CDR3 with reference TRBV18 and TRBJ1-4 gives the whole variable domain NAGVMQNPRHLVRRRGQEARLRCSPMKGHSHVYWYRQLPEEGLKFMVYLQKENIIDESGMPKERFSAEFPKEGPSILRIQQVVRGDSAAYFCATARNKGAGEKLFFGSGTQLSVL.